The present T cell receptor beta chain was sequenced within a study of CD8 T cells in Susac syndrome. This clonotype was seen only once. Reverse transcription of 0.5 to 1 ug RNA was performed with random hexamers. The CDR3 of TCR beta was amplified by immunoSEQ multiplex PCR across 54 Vbeta and 13 Jbeta. MiXCR, applied by TCRdb to the immunoSEQ multiplex PCR reads, yields one record per CDR3 protein. The repertoire includes about 300,000 distinct CDR3 sequences, approximately 85% of them detected once, and 0.21% sits in the top ten. TCR beta from blood CD8+ and CD4+ T cells was sequenced. Control patients had untreated stable or active relapsing-remitting multiple sclerosis by revised McDonald criteria. Sequenced input: CD8+ T cells from PBMCs. The sequence came from a human donor with multiple sclerosis.

The CDR3 protein is CASSLVAGFSNEQFF. The CDR3 DNA follows: TGTGCCAGCAGCTTAGTGGCCGGGTTCAGCAATGAGCAGTTCTTC. This chain joins TRBV11-2 and TRBJ2-1; D is undetermined. CDR1 SGHAT and CDR2 FQNNGV come from the germline V gene. The CDR3 loop spans 15 amino acids. V was cut by 1 base and J by 6 bases, with 13 bases left in between.